A single sample gave rise to the 18 T cell receptor beta chains below, sequenced in a study of breast tumors, draining lymph nodes, adjacent tissues. Breast cancer patients provided tissue from their axillary draining lymph nodes. Using its own MiXCR run on the multiplex PCR reads, TCRdb lists one record per CDR3 protein. The table has under 110,000 distinct CDR3 sequences, around 30% seen once; the top ten hold about 6%. Sequences were obtained from axillary lymph node tissue. These receptors all come from a female donor with breast cancer. Some clones in this sample may be carry-over from other donors' samples.

This clonotype showed up many times. V usage is TRBV30 and J usage is TRBJ1-2, with D possibly matching TRBD1 (5 bases). This CDR3 contains 11 residues. Germline CDR1 GTSNPN, CDR2 SVGIG (reference sequence). V was trimmed by 4 bases and J by 8 bases, leaving 11 bases between them. The CDR3 is CAWIRDGGYTF. The CDR3 DNA reads as TGTGCCTGGATCCGGGACGGCGGCTACACCTTC.

This clonotype was counted many times. This chain connects TRBV7-2 to TRBJ2-3; 12 nucleotides match TRBD2. The germline V gene encodes CDR1 SGHTA and CDR2 FQGNSA. V dropped 1 base and J dropped 5; count of bases not matched to a gene: 7. This CDR3 contains 17 residues. In nucleotides, the CDR3 is TGTGCCAGCAGCTTAGTCGCTAGCGGGGGGGCCGGAGATACGCAGTATTTT. Protein sequence: CASSLVASGGAGDTQYF.

This clonotype was picked up many times. The V gene is TRBV11-3, the J gene TRBJ2-3, with D unresolved. The germline V gene encodes CDR1 SGHNT and CDR2 YENEEA. The V and J ends lost 5 bases and 8 bases respectively, with 20 bases between them. The CDR3 has 15 amino acids. The CDR3 here is CASSHRNAPDGTQYF. CDR3 nucleotide sequence: TGTGCCAGCAGCCATCGGAACGCCCCGGACGGTACGCAGTATTTT.

This clonotype came up many times. The chain recombines TRBV30 with TRBJ2-7, with 11 bases identical to TRBD2. Trimming at V came to 8 bases and at J to 5 bases, leaving 8 bases not matched to a gene. Germline CDR1 and CDR2: GTSNPN and SVGIG (reference sequence). This CDR3 has 13 residues. The CDR3 nucleotides read TGTGCCGGAACTAGCGGGAGTTTCCACGAGCAGTACTTC. Amino acid sequence: CAGTSGSFHEQYF.

V usage is TRBV19 and J usage is TRBJ1-1, with no clear D. The CDR3 runs to 14 residues. Trimming removed 7 bases at V and 2 bases at J, with 14 bases between. Germline V gene data show CDR1 as LNHDA and CDR2 as SQIVND (reference sequence). The CDR3 DNA reads TGTGCCAGTAACGGGAGGAGGGTTAACACTGAAGCTTTCTTT. It encodes CASNGRRVNTEAFF.

This clonotype was observed a handful of times. This chain connects TRBV7-2 to TRBJ2-1; 7 bases agree with TRBD2. CDR1 is SGHTA, CDR2 FQGNSA, per germline. This CDR3 is 16 amino acids long. V dropped 2 bases and J dropped 6; count of bases not matched to a gene: 10. CDR3 sequence (DNA): TGTGCCAGCAGCTTAACATCAGTAGCGGGCCTCAATGAGCAGTTCTTC. Its protein is CASSLTSVAGLNEQFF.

Many counts were recorded for this clonotype. V is TRBV6-4 and J is TRBJ2-3; 14 nucleotides agree with TRBD2. With 0 bases clipped from V and 4 bases from J, the junction kept 6 bases outside the gene matches. The CDR3 is 18 amino acids. Germline V lookup: CDR1 MRHNA, CDR2 SNTAGT. Written as DNA, the CDR3 is TGTGCCAGCAGTGACTCGACTAGCGGGGGGGCCAGAGCAGATACGCAGTATTTT. Translation: CASSDSTSGGARADTQYF.

This clonotype has at least ten counts. V gene TRBV6-5 combines with J gene TRBJ1-5; D remains ambiguous. The CDR3 covers 14 residues. Germline loops: CDR1 MNHEY, CDR2 SVGAGI. V was clipped by 5 bases and J by 6 bases, with 14 bases between them. The CDR3 spells CASSTKKAGQPQHF. CDR3 bases: TGTGCCAGCAGTACGAAGAAGGCGGGTCAGCCCCAGCATTTT.

This clonotype has ten or more counts. This chain joins TRBV5-8 and TRBJ2-3; 10 positions agree with TRBD2. The CDR3 length is 16 residues. The J segment lost 2 bases and the V segment lost 0 bases, leaving 3 bases of the junction unmatched. Per germline, CDR1 SGHTS and CDR2 YDEGEE. CDR3 sequence (DNA): TGTGCCAGCAGCTTGGGACTAGCGGGTACCACAGATACGCAGTATTTT. It yields the protein CASSLGLAGTTDTQYF.

As concerns this clonotype: A read error may be the cause here, since a much bigger clone is one base away. This sequence joins TRBV2 and TRBJ1-1; D unclear. Deletions cut 6 bases from V and 2 bases from J, with 10 bases between. The germline V gene encodes CDR1 SNHLY and CDR2 FYNNEI. The CDR3 length is 13 residues. The CDR3 loop reads CASRLGSNTEAFF. CDR3 bases: TGTGCCAGCAGATTGGGCAGCAACACTGAAGCTTTCTTT.

This clonotype was observed once. The chain employs TRBV24-1 and TRBJ1-6, with D uncertain. CDR1 is KGHDR, CDR2 SFDVKD, per germline. The V end lost 11 bases, the J end lost 1 base, and 20 bases lay between the germline ends. The CDR3 runs to 17 residues. The CDR3 region has the DNA TGTGCCAGTAGTACTTATGGACCTCCATCCTATAATTCACCCCTCCACTTT. Translating gives CASSTYGPPSYNSPLHF.

Of note for this clonotype: With a much larger clone just one base away, this may be a read error. The chain uses TRBV6-2 or TRBV6-3 and TRBJ1-3, with D perhaps matching TRBD1 (5 bases). This CDR3 spans 15 amino acids. The V end was cut by 4 bases, the J end by 2 bases, with 12 bases between. Germline values: CDR1 MNHEY, CDR2 SVGEGT. As DNA, the CDR3 is TGTGCCAGCAGTTCCTCGGGGACCGCTGGAAACACCATATATTTT. As protein: CASSSSGTAGNTIYF.

A remark on this clonotype: Being one base from a much bigger clone, this may be a read error. The chain links TRBV3-1 to TRBJ1-3; TRBD1 matches 8 bases. Germline lookup yields CDR1 LGHDT and CDR2 YNNKEL (reference sequence). This CDR3 is built from 14 residues. The DNA of the CDR3 is TGTGCCAACAGCTTACAGGGGGAAGGAAACACCATATATTTT. It specifies CANSLQGEGNTIYF.

The sample holds a few counts of this clonotype. Compared with germline, one end of the junction differs, possibly owing to a read error. V gene TRBV6-1 combines with J gene TRBJ2-7; D ambiguous. Germline V CDR1 and CDR2: MNHNS, SASEGT. CDR3 size: 14 residues. This chain's CDR3 is CASSHRPSSYVQYF. The CDR3 DNA reads TGTGCCAGCAGTCATCGGCCGAGCTCCTACGTGCAGTACTTC.

This clonotype was seen at least ten times. The CDR3 sequence is CSARAPGQGFGYTF. In DNA, the CDR3 is TGCAGTGCTAGGGCACCGGGACAGGGATTTGGCTACACCTTC. The V and J genes are TRBV20-1 and TRBJ1-2; 9 nucleotides line up with TRBD1. The V gene's germline CDR1 is DFQATT and CDR2 SNEGSKA (reference sequence). The CDR3 contains 14 residues. Germline trimming cut 3 bases from V and 7 bases from J; bases unmatched to any gene: 9.

As concerns this clonotype: Given a much more abundant clone one base away, this may be a read error. The chain is built from TRBV18 and TRBJ1-4, with D unclear. V lost 0 bases and J 8 bases, leaving 13 bases between the germline ends. The germline gives CDR1 KGHSH, CDR2 LQKENI. There are 15 residues in the CDR3. CDR3: CASSPPNTVSEKLFF. As DNA, the CDR3 is TGTGCCAGCTCACCACCTAACACAGTTTCCGAAAAACTGTTTTTT.

As concerns this clonotype: This could be a read error, since a much larger clone is one nucleotide away. The chain uses TRBV6-1 and TRBJ2-1; D possibly uses TRBD1 or TRBD2 (5 bases each). The ends were cut back, 4 bases at V and 0 bases at J, with 16 bases in the middle. Germline V gene sequence: CDR1 MNHNS, CDR2 SASEGT. This CDR3 region has 17 residues. CDR3 residues: CASSAPGRPGSYNEQFF. The CDR3 DNA reads as TGTGCCAGCAGTGCTCCGGGACGCCCGGGCTCCTACAATGAGCAGTTCTTC.

This clonotype was seen repeatedly, ten times or more. The chain links TRBV4-1 to TRBJ2-5; maybe TRBD2 (6 bases). Germline CDR1 and CDR2: MGHRA and YSYEKL. V dropped 6 bases and J dropped 5 bases, with 10 bases sitting between them. This CDR3 is built from 12 residues. This chain's CDR3 is CASSRDLETQYF. The CDR3 DNA reads TGCGCCAGCAGTCGGGACTTGGAGACCCAGTACTTC.